The entry below gives a single TCR beta chain sequence along with its context. Its antigen remains unidentified. This record belongs to a study of CD8+CD57+ T cells in acquired aplastic anemia. Patients included in sequencing had previously demonstrated CD8+CD57+ cell expansion by flow cytometry. General observations from the study: CD8+ Simpson's diversity showed no significant patient-control difference.

The CDR3 extends over 17 amino acids. V gave up 0 bases and J gave up 2 bases; unmatched junction bases: 10. Germline CDR1 reads LGHNA; CDR2 reads YSLEER. Researchers used genomic DNA as the template to profile TCR beta VDJ and CDR3. TCRdb re-derived calls from the reads in MiXCR, one entry per CDR3 protein. The sample holds approximately 220,000 distinct CDR3 sequences; roughly half are singletons and the top ten take 7% to 9.5%. This rearrangement joins TRBV4-3 to TRBJ2-7; TRBD2 matches at 7 bases. The origin of this receptor is a human donor with aplastic anemia. Material for sequencing was sorted CD4+, CD8+, or CD8+CD57+ T cells (not recorded which) from PBMCs. Here the CDR3 DNA reads TGCGCCAGCAGCCAAGATGGAAGGCAGCGGGACGCCTACGAGCAGTACGTC. This encodes CASSQDGRQRDAYEQYV.